This T cell receptor beta chain was identified during a study of cytomegalovirus exposure and HLA in healthy donors. Study-level background: The Caucasian-associated ancestry cluster contained roughly four fifths of the approximately 390 genotyped donors. Study-wide results and caveats: As a later analysis revealed, most CMV-associated TCR beta chains appeared HLA-restricted.

PCR was performed using 60 Vbeta and 13 Jbeta primers. Sequencing used immunoSEQ multiplex PCR; TCRdb keeps in-frame clones, though not all of them. This sample has about 260,000 clones; 80% to 90% occur once, and the top ten carry about 2%. CDR1 and CDR2 (germline): SGDLS, YYNGEE. CDR3 length: 17 amino acids. V was cut by 0 bases and J by 2 bases, with 14 bases left in between. This clone appeared a single time. Its specificity is not known. The specimen sequenced was PBMCs. The chain joins TRBV9 to TRBJ2-2, with a weak D call TRBD2 (6 bases). This receptor was obtained from a woman in her thirties or forties in good health and CMV-seropositive. Written as DNA, the CDR3 is TGTGCCAGCAGCGTAGAAGGGACTCCCCGAAACACCGGGGAGCTGTTTTTT. Translating gives CASSVEGTPRNTGELFF.